The T cell receptor beta chain under discussion was sequenced for a study of blood T cell repertoires in COVID-19 (dated by TCRdb to about 2020). Looking at the study overall: Samples from collaborators originated in the United States, Italy and Spain and spanned both the acute and convalescent phases of COVID-19. Nearly every sample came with metadata listing a de-identified subject ID, COVID-19 status, age in years and sex. HLA class I and class II types, where available, came from metadata supplied by the sample provider rather than from assay-based typing. Deeply sampled blood TCRbeta repertoires from subjects exposed to, actively infected with, or recovered from COVID-19 were included in the dataset. The material from the prospective study consisted of cDNA or gDNA derived from T cells, B-cell-depleted T cells, or PBMCs. A freely available public database, intended as a resource for researchers studying the immune response to SARS-CoV-2, is where the repertoires were released. Samples were obtained from the ongoing ImmuneRACE study (first 160 participants) and from roughly 1,300 subjects provided by 6 global collaborators.

Each collaborating institution followed its own protocols to collect whole blood in K2EDTA tubes. For TCRbeta analysis, collaborator samples were shipped as frozen whole blood, as isolated PBMCs, or as DNA extracted from either sample type. Trimming takes 6 bases from V and 5 bases from J, and the germline ends sit 8 bases apart. Counted from cysteine to phenylalanine, this CDR3 has 12 amino acids. Of all the DNA, just the CDR3 is kept, 36 bases in frame from base 1. Points the paper makes about the study in general: The quantity of clinical and demographic metadata differed by source and by participant and was supplied without curation.

In regard to this clone: Its antigen remains unidentified. No base-level quality is on record; no much larger clone is a single base apart.

TCRbeta CDR3 regions were amplified from genomic DNA using the immunoSEQ Assay, a bias-controlled multiplex PCR. Concerning the study's data processing: Within the assay, amplification of reference gene primers was used to estimate how many nucleated cells each sample contained. To quantify the absolute abundance of each unique TCRbeta CDR3 rearrangement, sequence reads were collapsed and filtered. For each sample, productive Simpson clonality was calculated by taking the square root of Simpson's diversity index across productive rearrangements. Held by TCRdb, this immuneACCESS table contains in-frame sequences only and omits some clones. Under half of the omission traces to an unresolved V gene where checked; the cause of the rest is unknown. V, J and clone size are taken as reported in that table, and D and trimming were inferred from the DNA itself. In this sample the table shows roughly 76,000 clones, around 88% of which occur a single time. About 15% of the sample belongs to the ten largest clones.

Input material: peripheral blood. This TCR came from a man in his 70s with active or convalescent COVID-19. The receptor chain draws on TRBV12-3 or TRBV12-4 and TRBJ2-1, with the D segment identity uncertain. The DNA sequence follows: TGTGCCAGCAGCCGTCGTGACAATGAGCAGTTCTTC. The encoded protein is CASSRRDNEQFF.